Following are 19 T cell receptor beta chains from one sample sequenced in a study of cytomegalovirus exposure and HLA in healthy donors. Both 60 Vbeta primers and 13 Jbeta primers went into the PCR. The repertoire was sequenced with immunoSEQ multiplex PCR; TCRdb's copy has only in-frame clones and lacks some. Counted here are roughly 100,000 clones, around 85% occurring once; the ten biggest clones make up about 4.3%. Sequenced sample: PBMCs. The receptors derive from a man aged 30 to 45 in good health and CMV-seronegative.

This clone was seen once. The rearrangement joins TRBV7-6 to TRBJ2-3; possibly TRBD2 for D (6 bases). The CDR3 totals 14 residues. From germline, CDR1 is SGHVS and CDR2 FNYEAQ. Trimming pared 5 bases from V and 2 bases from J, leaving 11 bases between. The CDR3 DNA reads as TGTGCCAGCAGCCCCGGGGGTCACACAGATACGCAGTATTTT. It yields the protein CASSPGGHTDTQYF.

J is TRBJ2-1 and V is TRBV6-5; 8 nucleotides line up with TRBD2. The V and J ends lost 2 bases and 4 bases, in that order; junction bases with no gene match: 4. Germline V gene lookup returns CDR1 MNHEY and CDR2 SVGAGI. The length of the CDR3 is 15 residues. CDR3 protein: CASSYLSGTYNEQFF. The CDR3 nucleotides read TGTGCCAGCAGTTACCTTAGCGGGACTTACAATGAGCAGTTCTTC.

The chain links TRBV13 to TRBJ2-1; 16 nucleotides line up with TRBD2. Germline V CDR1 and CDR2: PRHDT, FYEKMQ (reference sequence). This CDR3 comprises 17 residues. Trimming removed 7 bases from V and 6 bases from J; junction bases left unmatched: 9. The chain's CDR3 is CASILPGTSGGGNEQFF. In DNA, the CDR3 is TGTGCCAGCATTCTCCCCGGGACTAGCGGGGGGGGCAATGAGCAGTTCTTC.

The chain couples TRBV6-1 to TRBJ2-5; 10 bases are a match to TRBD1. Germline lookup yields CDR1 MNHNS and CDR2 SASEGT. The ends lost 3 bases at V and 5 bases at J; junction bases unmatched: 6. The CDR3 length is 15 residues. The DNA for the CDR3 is TGTGCCAGCAGTGACCTGACAGGGGGCACGGAGACCCAGTACTTC. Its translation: CASSDLTGGTETQYF.

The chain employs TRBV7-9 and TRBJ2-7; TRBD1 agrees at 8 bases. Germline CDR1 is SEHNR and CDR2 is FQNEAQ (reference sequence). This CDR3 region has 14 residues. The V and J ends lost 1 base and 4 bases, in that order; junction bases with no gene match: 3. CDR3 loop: CASSLGTGKYEQYF. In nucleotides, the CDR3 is TGTGCCAGCAGCTTAGGGACAGGGAAATACGAGCAGTACTTC.

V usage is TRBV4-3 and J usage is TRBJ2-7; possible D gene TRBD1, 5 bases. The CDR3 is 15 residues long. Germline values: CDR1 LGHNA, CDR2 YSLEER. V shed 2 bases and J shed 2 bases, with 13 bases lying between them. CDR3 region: CASSQSYRSAYEQYF. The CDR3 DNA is TGCGCCAGCAGCCAATCATACAGGAGTGCCTACGAGCAGTACTTC.

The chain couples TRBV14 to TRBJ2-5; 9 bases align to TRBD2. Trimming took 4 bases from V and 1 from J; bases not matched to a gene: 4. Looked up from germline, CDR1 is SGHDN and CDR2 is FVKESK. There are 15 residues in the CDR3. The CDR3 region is CASSLSGGRQETQYF. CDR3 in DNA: TGTGCCAGCAGCCTTAGCGGGGGCCGCCAAGAGACCCAGTACTTC.

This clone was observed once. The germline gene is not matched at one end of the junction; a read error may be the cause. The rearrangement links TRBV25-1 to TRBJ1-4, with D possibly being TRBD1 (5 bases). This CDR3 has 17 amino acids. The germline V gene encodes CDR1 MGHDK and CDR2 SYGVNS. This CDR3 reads CASSEASWNRFNEKLLF. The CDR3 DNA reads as TGTGCCAGCAGTGAAGCATCTTGGAACAGGTTTAATGAAAAACTGCTTTTT.

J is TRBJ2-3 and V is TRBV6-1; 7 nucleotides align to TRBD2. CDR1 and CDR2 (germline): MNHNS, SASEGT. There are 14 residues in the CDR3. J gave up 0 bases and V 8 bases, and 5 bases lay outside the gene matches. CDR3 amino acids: CASWAGDSTDTQYF. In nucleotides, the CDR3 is TGTGCCAGCTGGGCGGGGGATAGCACAGATACGCAGTATTTT.

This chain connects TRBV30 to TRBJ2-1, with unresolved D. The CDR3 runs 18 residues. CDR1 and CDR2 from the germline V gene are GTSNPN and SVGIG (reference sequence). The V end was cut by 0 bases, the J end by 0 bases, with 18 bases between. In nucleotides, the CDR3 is TGTGCCTGGAGTGTAACGAGGCAGCTTTTTGGCTCCTACAATGAGCAGTTCTTC. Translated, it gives CAWSVTRQLFGSYNEQFF.

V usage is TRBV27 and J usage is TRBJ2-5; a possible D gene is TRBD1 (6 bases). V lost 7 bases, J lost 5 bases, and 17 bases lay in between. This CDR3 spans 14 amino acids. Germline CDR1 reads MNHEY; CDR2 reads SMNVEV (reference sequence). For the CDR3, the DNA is TGTGCCAGCAAAAGGGCAGGGGACGGGGAGACCCAGTACTTC. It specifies CASKRAGDGETQYF.

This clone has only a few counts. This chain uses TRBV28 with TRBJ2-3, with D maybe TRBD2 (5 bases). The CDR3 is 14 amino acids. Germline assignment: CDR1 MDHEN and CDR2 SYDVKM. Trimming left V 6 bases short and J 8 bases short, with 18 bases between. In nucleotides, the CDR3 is TGTGCCAGCAGCCAAGCGTCCCAGAGGGCTACGCAGTATTTT. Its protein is CASSQASQRATQYF.

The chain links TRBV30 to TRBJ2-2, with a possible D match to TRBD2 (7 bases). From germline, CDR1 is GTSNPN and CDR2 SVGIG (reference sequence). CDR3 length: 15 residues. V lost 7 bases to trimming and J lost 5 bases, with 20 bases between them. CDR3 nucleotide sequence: TGTGCCTTCCGGTCCCCGGGGGGCAAGACCGGGGAGCTGTTTTTT. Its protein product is CAFRSPGGKTGELFF.

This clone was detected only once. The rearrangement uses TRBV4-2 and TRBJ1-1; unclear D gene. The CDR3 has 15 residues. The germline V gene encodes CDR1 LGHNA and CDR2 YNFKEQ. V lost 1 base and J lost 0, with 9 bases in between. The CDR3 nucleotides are TGTGCCAGCAGCCAAGGGCGGATTATGAACACTGAAGCTTTCTTT. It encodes CASSQGRIMNTEAFF.

Written as DNA, the CDR3 is TGTGCCAGCAGTTTTTCGGCCTACAGCCTCTACGAGCAGTACTTC. Residues: CASSFSAYSLYEQYF. This chain connects TRBV6-5 to TRBJ2-7; D ambiguous. Germline V gene sequence: CDR1 MNHEY, CDR2 SVGAGI. The CDR3 extends over 15 amino acids. The V and J ends lost 4 bases and 3 bases respectively, with 16 bases between them.

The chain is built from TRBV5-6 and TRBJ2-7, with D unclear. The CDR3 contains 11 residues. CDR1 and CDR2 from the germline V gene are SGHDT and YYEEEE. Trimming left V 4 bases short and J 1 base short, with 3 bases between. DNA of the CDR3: TGTGCCAGCAGCCAGTCCTACGAGCAGTACTTC. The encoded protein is CASSQSYEQYF.

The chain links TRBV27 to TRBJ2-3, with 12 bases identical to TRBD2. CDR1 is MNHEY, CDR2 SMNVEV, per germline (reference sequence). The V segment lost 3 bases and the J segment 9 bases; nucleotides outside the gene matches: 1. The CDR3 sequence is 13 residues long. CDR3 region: CASSFGTSGTQYF. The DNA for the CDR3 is TGTGCCAGCAGTTTTGGGACTAGCGGGACGCAGTATTTT.

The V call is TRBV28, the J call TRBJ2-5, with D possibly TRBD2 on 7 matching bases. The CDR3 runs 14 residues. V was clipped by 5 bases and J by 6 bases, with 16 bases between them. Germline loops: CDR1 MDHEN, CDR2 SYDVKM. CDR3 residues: CASSPRRGGQTQYF. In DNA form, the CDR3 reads TGTGCCAGCAGTCCCCGGAGGGGGGGACAGACCCAGTACTTC.

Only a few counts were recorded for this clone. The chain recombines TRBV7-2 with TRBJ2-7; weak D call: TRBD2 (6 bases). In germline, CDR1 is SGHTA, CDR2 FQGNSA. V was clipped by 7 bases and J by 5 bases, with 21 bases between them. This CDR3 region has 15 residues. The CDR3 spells CASTLRGTRHNEQYF. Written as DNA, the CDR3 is TGTGCCAGCACCCTTAGAGGGACTCGTCACAACGAGCAGTACTTC.